In its sample, the clone carrying this T cell receptor (beta chain) is medium-sized (0.01 to 0.1%). The antigen remains unidentified. Per the germline V gene, CDR1 is MNHNS and CDR2 is SASEGT. Losses at the gene ends were 5 bases for V and 2 bases for J; bases not matched to a gene: 6. CDR3 size: 15 residues. This record belongs to a study of cytomegalovirus exposure and HLA in healthy donors. Overall study results and limits: Associated with cytomegalovirus, according to the listing, were 150 to 200 TCR beta chains.

PCR used 60 Vbeta primers and 13 Jbeta primers. TCRdb's table, derived via immunoSEQ multiplex PCR, lists solely in-frame clones and lacks some. Of 100,000 or so clones in the sample, approximately 82% were seen once. The chain links TRBV6-1 to TRBJ2-1; 7 nucleotides align to TRBD1. Sequenced input: PBMCs. The receptor was isolated from a woman aged 18 to 35 in good health and CMV-seronegative. The CDR3 spells CASSPGTEAYNEQFF. CDR3 bases: TGTGCCAGCAGTCCCGGGACAGAAGCCTACAATGAGCAGTTCTTC.